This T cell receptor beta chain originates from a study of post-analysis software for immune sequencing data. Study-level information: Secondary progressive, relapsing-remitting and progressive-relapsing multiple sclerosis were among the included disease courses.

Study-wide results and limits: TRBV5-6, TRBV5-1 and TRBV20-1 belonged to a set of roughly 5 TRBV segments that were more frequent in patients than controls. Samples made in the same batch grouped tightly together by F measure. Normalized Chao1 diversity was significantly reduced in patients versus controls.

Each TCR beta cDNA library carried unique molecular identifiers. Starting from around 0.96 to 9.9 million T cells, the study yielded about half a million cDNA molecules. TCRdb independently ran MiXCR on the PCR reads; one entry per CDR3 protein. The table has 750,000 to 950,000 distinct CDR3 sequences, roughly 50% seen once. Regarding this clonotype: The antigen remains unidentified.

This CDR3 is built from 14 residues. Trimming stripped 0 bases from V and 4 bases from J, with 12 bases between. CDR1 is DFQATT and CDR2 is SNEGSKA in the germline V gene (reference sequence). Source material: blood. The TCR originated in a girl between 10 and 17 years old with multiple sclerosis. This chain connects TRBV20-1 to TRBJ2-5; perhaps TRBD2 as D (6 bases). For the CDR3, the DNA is TGCAGTGCTAGAGATTGGAGGGGCCGAGAGACCCAGTACTTC. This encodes CSARDWRGRETQYF.